These 24 T cell receptor beta chains share one sample of origin, sequenced in a study of identical twins. TCRdb passed the 5' RACE reads through MiXCR, listing each CDR3 protein once. The sample includes about 340,000 distinct CDR3 sequences, roughly 12% seen only once; the top ten take approximately 7.6%. These sequences were also reported in another study, on yellow fever vaccine responses in identical twins.

Sequencing was carried out using CD8+ T cells sorted from blood. These TCRs come from a woman aged 18-29 years in good health.

This clonotype has just a few counts. The chain couples TRBV27 to TRBJ2-5; D might be TRBD2 (5 bases). The V end was cut by 3 bases, the J end by 0 bases, with 5 bases between. Germline V gene data show CDR1 as MNHEY and CDR2 as SMNVEV (reference sequence). CDR3 size: 13 residues. The CDR3 here is CASSLTNQETQYF. The DNA of the CDR3 is TGTGCCAGCAGTTTGACTAACCAAGAGACCCAGTACTTC.

Concerning this clonotype itself: Because it lacks the conserved phenylalanine or tryptophan at the end, this CDR3 is likely a read error. V and J are TRBV9 and TRBJ2-1, with 11 nucleotides matching TRBD2. The V gene's germline CDR1 is SGDLS and CDR2 YYNGEE. CDR3 length equals 16 residues. V lost 0 bases, J lost 6 bases, and 5 bases stayed unmatched. CDR3 nucleotide sequence: TGTGCCAGCAGCGTAGAGGGGACTAGCGGACTCAATGAGCAGTTCTTA. As protein: CASSVEGTSGLNEQFL.

The rearrangement uses TRBV3-1 and TRBJ2-1; 10 bases are a match to TRBD2. Germline loops: CDR1 LGHDT, CDR2 YNNKEL (reference sequence). There are 15 residues in the CDR3. Losses at the gene ends were 6 bases for V and 1 base for J; bases not matched to a gene: 3. The CDR3 DNA sequence: TGTGCCAGCAGGAGGACTAGCGGATCCTACAATGAGCAGTTCTTC. Its protein is CASRRTSGSYNEQFF.

This clonotype has a handful of counts. This chain joins TRBV20-1 and TRBJ1-1; D ambiguous. The CDR3 extends over 13 amino acids. Germline-derived CDR1 and CDR2 are DFQATT and SNEGSKA (reference sequence). V was trimmed by 0 bases and J by 1 base, leaving 6 bases between them. This chain's CDR3 is CSARDRRNTEAFF. The DNA of the CDR3 is TGCAGTGCTAGAGATCGGCGGAACACTGAAGCTTTCTTT.

This chain links TRBV9 with TRBJ2-7; D not resolved. The length of the CDR3 is 15 residues. V lost 2 bases and J 1 base, leaving 13 bases between the germline ends. Germline values: CDR1 SGDLS, CDR2 YYNGEE. DNA of the CDR3: TGTGCCAGCAGCGTCTCTTCTCTGGGGTCCTACGAGCAGTACTTC. This sequence encodes CASSVSSLGSYEQYF.

The table lists this clonotype with a few counts. CDR3 region: CSARATEAGTQPQHF. CDR3 bases: TGCAGTGCTAGAGCGACTGAGGCGGGTACTCAGCCCCAGCATTTT. This sequence joins TRBV20-1 and TRBJ1-5; D ambiguous. Deletions cut 1 base from V and 6 bases from J, with 16 bases between. Per the germline V gene, CDR1 is DFQATT and CDR2 is SNEGSKA (reference sequence). This CDR3 is built from 15 residues.

This clonotype has at least ten counts. CDR3 amino acids: CASGVGQGSQETQYF. The CDR3 DNA sequence: TGTGCCAGCGGCGTTGGACAGGGCAGCCAAGAGACCCAGTACTTC. J is TRBJ2-5 and V is TRBV6-1; 8 bases match TRBD1. The CDR3 is made up of 15 amino acids. The germline V gene has CDR1 MNHNS and CDR2 SASEGT. Trimming removed 8 bases from V and 1 base from J; junction bases left unmatched: 9.

This sequence joins TRBV21-1 and TRBJ2-7; whether TRBD1, the table's D call, matches the DNA was not checked. TRBV21-1 is a listed pseudogene. The CDR3 has 13 amino acids. CDR3 in amino acids: CASEGGRFYEQYF. CDR3 DNA sequence: TGTGCCAGCGAGGGGGGTCGGTTCTACGAGCAGTACTTC.

This clonotype was found many times. The gene calls are TRBV12-3 or TRBV12-4 and TRBJ2-1; 10 nucleotides align to TRBD2. There are 15 residues in the CDR3. V shed 6 bases, J shed 6 bases, and the junction held 8 bases outside the gene matches. DNA for the CDR3: TGTGCCAGCAGCCCCTCGGGACTAGCGTCCAATGAGCAGTTCTTC. Protein: CASSPSGLASNEQFF.

This clonotype was detected a few times. This chain joins TRBV6-1 and TRBJ1-1; 7 bases are shared with TRBD1. The CDR3 has 16 residues. In germline, CDR1 is MNHNS, CDR2 SASEGT. V shed 6 bases and J 0 bases; nucleotides not matched to a gene: 10. CDR3 loop: CASRGGYRGMNTEAFF. DNA for the CDR3: TGTGCCAGCAGAGGGGGATACAGGGGAATGAACACTGAAGCTTTCTTT.

This clonotype was observed a few times. This rearrangement joins TRBV20-1 to TRBJ1-1; D possibly corresponds to TRBD1 (6 bases). V lost 6 bases, J lost 8 bases, and 16 bases lay in between. CDR1 is DFQATT, CDR2 SNEGSKA, per germline (reference sequence). The CDR3 contains 12 residues. Written as DNA, the CDR3 is TGCAGTGCCCCACAGGGCCTCCTCGAAGCTTTCTTT. Protein: CSAPQGLLEAFF.

This clonotype was recorded many times. The chain has TRBV20-1 and TRBJ2-1; the D gene is possibly TRBD2 (6 bases). Trimming took off 1 base at V and 9 bases at J, with 16 bases between the two ends. Looked up from germline, CDR1 is DFQATT and CDR2 is SNEGSKA (reference sequence). The CDR3 totals 14 residues. The CDR3 DNA is TGCAGTGCTAGAGGCCCGGAACTAGCACTTGAGCAGTTCTTC. Its protein is CSARGPELALEQFF.

The chain recombines TRBV29-1 with TRBJ2-3, with D unclear. Germline assignment: CDR1 SQVTM and CDR2 ANQGSEA. V lost 3 bases, J lost 1 base, and 11 bases lay in between. There are 14 residues in the CDR3. The CDR3 bases are TGCAGCGTTGACGACGGTGGAGGCACAGATACGCAGTATTTT. It translates to CSVDDGGGTDTQYF.

The chain is built from TRBV4-1 and TRBJ1-6; the D gene is possibly TRBD1 (6 bases). V lost 0 bases and J lost 9, with 9 bases in between. The CDR3 has 14 residues. The germline V gene has CDR1 MGHRA and CDR2 YSYEKL. The CDR3 nucleotides are TGCGCCAGCAGCCAAGATATGGGGGCTTCACCCCTCCACTTT. Encoded protein: CASSQDMGASPLHF.

This clonotype appeared a few times. The chain recombines TRBV10-3 with TRBJ2-7, with 8 nucleotides matching TRBD1. The ends lost 11 bases at V and 2 bases at J; junction bases unmatched: 11. The CDR3 has 14 amino acids. CDR1 ENHRY and CDR2 SYGVKD come from the germline V gene. Here the CDR3 DNA reads TGTGCCTCCCAAACAGGGGGGAAGACCTACGAGCAGTACTTC. Translating it yields CASQTGGKTYEQYF.

This clonotype was counted between two and nine times. This chain links TRBV10-3 with TRBJ2-3; TRBD2 matches 8 bases. CDR3 size: 15 residues. CDR1 and CDR2 from the germline V gene are ENHRY and SYGVKD. The V gene end was trimmed by 3 bases and the J gene end by 4 bases; junction bases not matched to a gene: 6. The CDR3 DNA reads TGTGCCATCAGTGAAGGGCGGGGGGTATCAGATACGCAGTATTTT. Translated: CAISEGRGVSDTQYF.

The J gene is TRBJ1-1, the V gene TRBV7-6, with 7 bases fitting TRBD1. CDR3 length: 14 residues. Germline lookup yields CDR1 SGHVS and CDR2 FNYEAQ. V was pared by 6 bases and J by 1 base, with 5 bases of the junction left unmatched. The CDR3 DNA is TGTGCCAGCAGAGTAGGGGGCCAGAACACTGAAGCTTTCTTT. Translated, it gives CASRVGGQNTEAFF.

The table lists this clonotype with many counts. V is TRBV12-3 or TRBV12-4 and J is TRBJ2-1, with D possibly matching TRBD2 (6 bases). The CDR3 is 18 amino acids. The germline V and J ends were trimmed by 4 bases and 4 bases, with 23 bases remaining between them. Here the CDR3 reads CASSWSASGPATYNEQFF. CDR3 DNA sequence: TGTGCCAGCAGTTGGAGTGCGAGCGGGCCTGCCACATACAATGAGCAGTTCTTC.

This clonotype has a handful of counts. The chain has TRBV4-1 and TRBJ2-7; D may be TRBD1 or TRBD2 (5 bases each). Germline CDR1 MGHRA, CDR2 YSYEKL. The germline V and J ends were trimmed by 4 bases and 4 bases, with 17 bases remaining between them. The CDR3 contains 15 residues. CDR3 in DNA: TGCGCCAGCAGCCCCCAAACCGGGACGGGATACGAGCAGTACTTC. Protein sequence: CASSPQTGTGYEQYF.

This chain uses TRBV11-3 with TRBJ2-1, with D tentatively TRBD2 (5 bases). Germline values: CDR1 SGHNT, CDR2 YENEEA. The length of the CDR3 is 14 residues. Trimming shortened V by 0 bases and J by 12 bases, and 15 bases separated the two germline ends. The CDR3 nucleotides are TGTGCCAGCAGCTTAGATCGGCGCGGAGGAGGGCAGTTCTTC. Translating gives CASSLDRRGGGQFF.

This clonotype was detected a few times. This chain joins TRBV5-1 and TRBJ2-4; 7 bases are a match to TRBD2. Germline V CDR1 and CDR2: SGHRS, YFSETQ. V gave up 4 bases and J gave up 0 bases; unmatched junction bases: 13. The CDR3 is 18 amino acids. DNA of the CDR3: TGCGCCAGCAGCCGGGACTACCTACCACTACTAGCCAAAAACATTCAGTACTTC. Protein product: CASSRDYLPLLAKNIQYF.

Note on this clonotype: Being one base from a much bigger clone, this may be a read error. This chain connects TRBV10-3 to TRBJ2-5; D gene ambiguous. The germline gives CDR1 ENHRY, CDR2 SYGVKD. Trimming left V 10 bases short and J 4 bases short, with 16 bases between. The CDR3 extends over 13 amino acids. The CDR3 sequence is CAKLQQVGETQYF. As DNA, the CDR3 is TGTGCCAAACTGCAGCAGGTGGGAGAGACCCAGTACTTC.

This clonotype was observed a handful of times. The chain has TRBV11-3 and TRBJ1-4; 9 bases line up with TRBD1. Germline V gene data show CDR1 as SGHNT and CDR2 as YENEEA. J lost 3 bases, V lost 5 bases, and 7 bases had no gene match. The CDR3 is made up of 16 amino acids. CDR3 amino acids: CASSRTGEAANEKLFF. The CDR3 region has the DNA TGTGCCAGCAGCCGGACAGGGGAAGCGGCTAATGAAAAACTGTTTTTT.

The genes are TRBV15 and TRBJ2-1, with TRBD2 matching over 7 bases. This CDR3 has 14 residues. Trimming cost V 9 bases and J 3 bases; bases outside gene matches: 8. CDR1 and CDR2 from the germline V gene are LNHNV and YYDKDF (reference sequence). The CDR3: CATSAGLIYNEQFF. The DNA for the CDR3 is TGTGCCACAAGCGCGGGACTAATCTACAATGAGCAGTTCTTC.